This T cell receptor (beta chain) derives from a study of T cell changes during pregnancy in multiple sclerosis. The table came from immunoSEQ multiplex PCR; TCRdb's copy has only in-frame clones and leaves some out. Altogether roughly 80,000 clones are present, approximately 90% being singletons, with the ten largest covering approximately 1.5%. V dropped 3 bases and J dropped 2; count of bases not matched to a gene: 5. Germline-derived CDR1 and CDR2 are LNHDA and SQIVND (reference sequence). The CDR3 runs to 17 residues. This clone turned up a few times. The receptor's source is a female donor with multiple sclerosis, enrolled in a pregnancy study. The chain has TRBV19 and TRBJ2-2, with 11 bases matching TRBD2. This sample comprised peripheral blood, obtained before pregnancy. The CDR3 DNA reads as TGTGCCAGTAGTATCTCACTAGCGGGGGCCAACACCGGGGAGCTGTTTTTT. Its protein is CASSISLAGANTGELFF.